The subject of this entry is one T cell receptor (beta chain). Its antigen remains unidentified. This entry comes from a study of T cell responses to AZD1222 COVID-19 vaccine. Points from the study as a whole: Possibly, clonal diversity was underestimated; donors were largely white British and included more females. Spike-specific TCR breadth rose after two AZD1222 doses, and depth rose as well. In all cases, repertoires were sampled only after the peak T cell response.

Germline V gene data show CDR1 as SGDLS and CDR2 as YYNGEE. Trimming took off 0 bases at V and 6 bases at J, with 13 bases between the two ends. The CDR3 is 15 residues long. Clones were sequenced by immunoSEQ multiplex PCR, and TCRdb holds only the in-frame ones, with some missing. In the table there are more than 150,000 clones, 85% to 90% of which are singletons. The material was peripheral blood, obtained on day 0 of MenACWY control vaccination. The source of this sequence is an adult in good health. The chain links TRBV9 to TRBJ2-1; D is undetermined. CDR3 sequence reads: CASSVDGRMANEQFF. The CDR3 coding sequence is TGTGCCAGCAGCGTAGACGGACGGATGGCCAATGAGCAGTTCTTC.